A single T cell receptor (beta chain) is shown here with its context. What it binds is not known. This sample is drawn from a study of breast tumors, draining lymph nodes, adjacent tissues. Study-level points and caveats: Luminal-like breast cancer showed significantly greater tumor-nontumor repertoire similarity than basal-like breast cancer did. Tumor repertoires ranked between lymph nodes and nontumor tissue in diversity, with V and J gene preferences.

TCRdb reprocessed the multiplex PCR reads via MiXCR and lists one record per CDR3 protein. The sample consists of about 270,000 distinct CDR3 sequences, under 35% of them appearing once. Germline loops: CDR1 DFQATT, CDR2 SNEGSKA (reference sequence). There are 18 residues in the CDR3. Trimming shortened V by 4 bases and J by 1 base, and 24 bases separated the two germline ends. The lymph nodes were axillary draining lymph nodes from breast cancer patients. V gene TRBV20-1 combines with J gene TRBJ2-3; a possible D gene is TRBD1 (8 bases). The origin of this receptor is a female donor with breast cancer. Some clones in this sample may be carry-over from other donors' samples. The material sequenced was axillary lymph node tissue. CDR3 coding DNA: TGCAGTGCTATGGGGGGTTTCTTTACAGGGGGGGGCACAGATACGCAGTATTTT. As protein: CSAMGGFFTGGGTDTQYF.